A single sample is the source of the 4 T cell receptor beta chains below, sequenced in a study of T cell responses to AZD1222 COVID-19 vaccine. Data came from immunoSEQ multiplex PCR; TCRdb stores just in-frame clones and leaves some out. This sample has around 100,000 clones; roughly 91% occur once, and the top ten carry under 2%. The sample in question was peripheral blood, obtained on day 0 of AZD1222 vaccination. The receptor source for this set is an adult in good health.

The rearrangement uses TRBV21-1 and TRBJ1-2; the table's D call, TRBD1, was not checked against the DNA. TRBV21-1 is a pseudogene. The CDR3 runs to 14 residues. For the CDR3, the DNA is TGTGCCAGCAGCGAAGCACAGGGGCAGAGAGGCTACACCTTC. This sequence encodes CASSEAQGQRGYTF.

The chain links TRBV7-3 to TRBJ2-3; possible D gene TRBD2, 7 bases. V shed 5 bases and J shed 2 bases, with 17 bases lying between them. CDR3 length: 16 residues. Per germline, CDR1 SGHTA and CDR2 FQGTGA. For the CDR3, the DNA is TGTGCCAGCAGCCAAAAGCCTGCGGGGGCCACAGATACGCAGTATTTT. Protein product: CASSQKPAGATDTQYF.

V is TRBV27 and J is TRBJ1-6; TRBD1 matches 7 bases. Germline V gene lookup returns CDR1 MNHEY and CDR2 SMNVEV (reference sequence). The CDR3 contains 17 residues. V was pared by 5 bases and J by 9 bases, with 16 bases of the junction left unmatched. The CDR3 nucleotides are TGTGCCAGCAGTCTGCGACAGGGAGGAGTGGGAGTTTCACCCCTCCACTTT. Translating it yields CASSLRQGGVGVSPLHF.

The V and J genes are TRBV5-1 and TRBJ1-2, with a tentative D call TRBD1 (5 bases). The V and J ends lost 5 bases and 1 base respectively, with 15 bases between them. Germline-derived CDR1 and CDR2 are SGHRS and YFSETQ. The CDR3 has 15 residues. The CDR3 DNA is TGCGCCAGCAGGCCCGTGGGGGGAGGTAACTATGGCTACACCTTC. This codes for CASRPVGGGNYGYTF.